The rows below give T cell receptor beta chains drawn from one sample of a study of blood T cells in healthy people across ages. Using its own MiXCR run on the 5' RACE reads, TCRdb lists one record per CDR3 protein. Among 550,000 to 750,000 distinct CDR3 sequences listed, approximately 21% were seen once. The sample taken for sequencing was blood. The receptors originated from a man aged 65 to 85 in good health. The CDR3 runs from the conserved cysteine through the conserved F or W. D genes are given only for firm matches. Part of the rows lack a size; the others show once, few, many or a class for expanded clones.

>few|TRBV5-1|TRBD2|TRBJ2-5
CASMALAGKTQYF
TGCGCCAGCATGGCACTAGCGGGAAAGACCCAGTACTTC
>few|TRBV20-1|TRBD1|TRBJ1-3
CSGRQGLSSGNTIYF
TGCAGTGGGAGACAGGGTCTGAGCTCTGGAAACACCATATATTTT
>NA|TRBV29-1|TRBD1|TRBJ2-7
CSVGNRDRRWNEQYF
TGCAGCGTCGGTAACCGGGACAGGAGATGGAACGAGCAGTACTTC
>NA|TRBV2|NA|TRBJ2-2
CASAGGTNTGELFF
TGTGCCAGCGCAGGGGGGACGAACACCGGGGAGCTGTTTTTT
>NA|TRBV9|TRBD1|TRBJ2-2
CASSVSPGTGSRSTGELFF
TGTGCCAGCAGCGTTTCCCCTGGGACAGGGAGCCGGAGCACCGGGGAGCTGTTTTTT
>few|TRBV28|NA|TRBJ1-2
CAASRYGYTF
TGTGCCGCCTCTAGATATGGCTACACCTTC
>NA|TRBV2|NA|TRBJ2-1
CASSGLEGNEQFF
TGTGCCAGCAGTGGTCTAGAGGGGAATGAGCAGTTCTTC
>few|TRBV19|TRBD1|TRBJ1-1
CASGNRGLGTEAFF
TGTGCCAGTGGAAACAGGGGTCTAGGCACTGAAGCTTTCTTT
>NA|TRBV5-1|NA|TRBJ2-5
CASHKGSAQETQYF
TGCGCCAGCCACAAGGGGAGCGCGCAAGAGACCCAGTACTTC
>NA|TRBV28|NA|TRBJ2-1
CASSLAPSASYNEQFF
TGTGCCAGCAGTTTGGCACCGAGCGCCTCCTACAATGAGCAGTTCTTC
>NA|TRBV6-2/TRBV6-3|NA|TRBJ1-1
CASSYSTWDGNTEAFF
TGTGCCAGCAGTTACTCGACCTGGGACGGGAACACTGAAGCTTTCTTT
>few|TRBV20-1|NA|TRBJ1-5
CSASRDSNQPQHF
TGCAGTGCTAGTAGAGATAGCAATCAGCCCCAGCATTTT
>many|TRBV27|TRBD1|TRBJ2-2
CASSPPGTGVYGGELFF
TGTGCCAGCAGTCCCCCCGGGACAGGGGTATATGGCGGGGAGCTGTTTTTT
>NA|TRBV4-1|NA|TRBJ2-7
CASSQDKGSGYEQYF
TGCGCCAGCAGCCAAGATAAGGGATCGGGCTACGAGCAGTACTTC
>NA|TRBV7-2|NA|TRBJ2-3
CASRRRTSTDTQYF
TGTGCCAGCAGGCGGCGGACGAGCACAGATACGCAGTATTTT
>few|TRBV10-3|NA|TRBJ2-4
CAISEVTGEGKNIQYF
TGTGCCATCAGTGAGGTGACAGGGGAGGGCAAAAACATTCAGTACTTC
>few|TRBV14|NA|TRBJ2-3
CASSSQRTGTDTQYF
TGTGCCAGCAGCTCCCAGCGGACCGGCACAGATACGCAGTATTTT
>NA|TRBV12-3/TRBV12-4|TRBD1|TRBJ2-7
CASSLGLGGRHF
TGTGCCAGCAGCCTCGGTTTAGGGGGCAGGCACTTC
>NA|TRBV2|TRBD1|TRBJ1-4
CASKGGMGQGTWVTNEKLFF
TGTGCCAGCAAGGGGGGAATGGGACAGGGGACATGGGTAACTAATGAAAAACTGTTTTTT
>NA|TRBV13|NA|TRBJ2-7
CASSLGGQGVYEQYF
TGTGCCAGCAGCTTAGGGGGTCAGGGAGTCTACGAGCAGTACTTC
>NA|TRBV5-1|TRBD1|TRBJ2-5
CASRGQATIQETQYF
TGCGCCAGCCGCGGACAGGCAACGATACAAGAGACCCAGTACTTC
>few|TRBV20-1|NA|TRBJ2-5
CSARTRSRSSNQETQYF
TGCAGTGCTAGGACACGTTCGAGGTCGTCTAATCAAGAGACCCAGTACTTC
>NA|TRBV6-4|TRBD1|TRBJ2-5
CASSEGQGQTQYF
TGTGCCAGCAGTGAAGGACAGGGACAGACCCAGTACTTC
>many|TRBV5-1|TRBD2|TRBJ2-3
CASSLTGGPDTQYF
TGTGCCAGCAGCTTAACGGGAGGGCCGGATACGCAGTATTTT
>many|TRBV29-1|NA|TRBJ2-3
CSVAPGTVNSDTQYF
TGCAGCGTTGCTCCCGGGACTGTCAACTCAGATACGCAGTATTTT
>many|TRBV28|TRBD2|TRBJ2-7
CASSLAGVAYEQYF
TGTGCCAGCAGTCTAGCGGGAGTTGCCTACGAGCAGTACTTC
>NA|TRBV20-1|NA|TRBJ2-7
CSARDYAYEQYF
TGCAGTGCTAGAGACTACGCCTACGAGCAGTACTTC
>NA|TRBV6-6|NA|TRBJ1-1
CASSYETRRVNTEVFF
TGTGCCAGCAGTTATGAGACTCGACGGGTAAACACTGAAGTTTTCTTT
>few|TRBV10-3|NA|TRBJ2-2
CAISRATGELFF
TGTGCCATCAGCAGGGCAACCGGGGAGCTGTTTTTT
>few|TRBV19|NA|TRBJ2-7
CASSIVPGPNYEQYF
TGTGCCAGTAGTATAGTCCCGGGACCAAACTACGAGCAGTACTTC
>NA|TRBV7-6|TRBD2|TRBJ2-7
CASSLAISRDYSYEQYF
TGTGCCAGCAGCTTAGCGATTTCCCGGGACTACTCCTACGAGCAGTACTTC
>NA|TRBV29-1|TRBD2|TRBJ2-1
CSVDSGNNNEQFF
TGCAGCGTTGACAGCGGGAACAACAATGAGCAGTTCTTC
>NA|TRBV12-3/TRBV12-4|NA|TRBJ2-1
CASSLRRHGSYNEQFF
TGTGCCAGCAGTTTAAGGCGACACGGCTCCTACAATGAGCAGTTCTTC
>few|TRBV3-1|TRBD1|TRBJ2-1
CASSRQTGVRNNEQFF
TGTGCCAGCAGCCGGCAGACAGGGGTCAGGAACAATGAGCAGTTCTTC
>NA|TRBV20-1|TRBD2|TRBJ2-6
CSATGTSDRANVLTF
TGCAGTGCTACCGGGACTAGCGACAGGGCCAACGTCCTGACTTTC
>few|TRBV28|NA|TRBJ2-1
CASSILGNEQFF
TGTGCCAGCAGTATACTGGGCAATGAGCAGTTCTTC
>NA|TRBV7-3|NA|TRBJ2-1
CASSLGPEGSYNEQFF
TGTGCCAGCAGCTTAGGACCTGAAGGCTCCTACAATGAGCAGTTCTTC
>NA|TRBV5-1|TRBD1|TRBJ1-6
CASSRGQENSPLHF
TGCGCCAGCAGCAGGGGACAGGAGAATTCACCCCTCCACTTT
>few|TRBV7-9|NA|TRBJ2-3
CASRSGTTSTDTQYF
TGTGCCAGCAGGTCCGGGACAACTAGCACAGATACGCAGTATTTT
>few|TRBV20-1|NA|TRBJ2-3
CSATESRADTQYF
TGCAGTGCCACAGAGTCGCGGGCTGATACGCAGTATTTT
>few|TRBV20-1|TRBD2|TRBJ2-5
CSARGGWFQETQYF
TGCAGTGCTAGGGGAGGGTGGTTCCAAGAGACCCAGTACTTC
>NA|TRBV6-5|NA|TRBJ2-3
CASSYTGHGSSDTQYF
TGTGCCAGCAGTTACACGGGCCATGGAAGCTCAGATACGCAGTATTTT
>few|TRBV20-1|NA|TRBJ2-1
CSARAKEGSSYNEQFF
TGCAGTGCTAGAGCTAAGGAGGGCAGCTCCTACAATGAGCAGTTCTTC
>NA|TRBV29-1|TRBD1|TRBJ2-4
CSVEERGTGVAKNIQYF
TGCAGCGTTGAAGAAAGGGGGACAGGCGTAGCCAAAAACATTCAGTACTTC
>NA|TRBV5-4|TRBD2|TRBJ2-7
CASSQSSGIPYEQYF
TGTGCCAGCAGCCAATCTAGCGGGATTCCCTACGAGCAGTACTTC
>NA|TRBV18|TRBD2|TRBJ2-7
CASSPQAGGRDEQYF
TGTGCCAGCTCACCACAAGCGGGAGGTCGGGACGAGCAGTACTTC
>NA|TRBV4-2|TRBD2|TRBJ2-3
CASSQVAGGPSGTDTQYF
TGTGCCAGCAGCCAGGTAGCGGGAGGGCCTTCGGGCACAGATACGCAGTATTTT
>NA|TRBV29-1|TRBD2|TRBJ2-5
CSALDSGSSGEQYF
TGCAGCGCCCTCGATAGCGGGAGTTCTGGGGAGCAGTACTTC
>few|TRBV24-1|NA|TRBJ2-5
CATSDRRSQETQYF
TGTGCCACCAGTGATCGACGTAGCCAAGAGACCCAGTACTTC
>few|TRBV7-8|TRBD1|TRBJ2-7
CASSLGDSYEHYF
TGTGCCAGCAGCTTAGGGGACAGCTACGAGCATTACTTC
>NA|TRBV20-1|TRBD1|TRBJ1-1
CSARPSQGSTEAFF
TGCAGTGCTAGACCGTCACAGGGGAGTACTGAAGCTTTCTTT
>NA|TRBV4-3|NA|TRBJ2-2
CASSQDMAPRELFF
TGCGCCAGCAGCCAAGATATGGCCCCACGGGAGCTGTTTTTT
>many|TRBV14|TRBD1|TRBJ2-7
CASSRGTGREQYF
TGTGCCAGCAGCCGCGGGACAGGTAGAGAGCAGTACTTC